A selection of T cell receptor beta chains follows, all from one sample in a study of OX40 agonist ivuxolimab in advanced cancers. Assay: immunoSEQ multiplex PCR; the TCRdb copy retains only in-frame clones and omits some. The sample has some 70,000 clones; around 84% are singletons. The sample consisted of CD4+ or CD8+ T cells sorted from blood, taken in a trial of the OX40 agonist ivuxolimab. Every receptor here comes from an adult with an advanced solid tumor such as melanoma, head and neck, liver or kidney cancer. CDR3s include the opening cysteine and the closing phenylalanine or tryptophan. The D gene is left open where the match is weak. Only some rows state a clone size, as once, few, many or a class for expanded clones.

CDR3aa: CASRQGQGAIGYTF
CDR3nt: TGTGCCAGCAGACAGGGACAGGGGGCGATCGGCTACACCTTC
d_gene: TRBD1
v_gene: TRBV6-5
abundance: once
j_gene: TRBJ1-2
len: 14

CDR3aa: CASSLSWGGHLWVYTF
CDR3nt: TGTGCCAGCAGCTTATCCTGGGGGGGACACTTATGGGTCTACACCTTC
d_gene: .
v_gene: TRBV11-3
abundance: .
j_gene: TRBJ1-2
len: 16

CDR3aa: CASSLNWARTNTEAFF
CDR3nt: TGTGCCAGCAGCTTGAACTGGGCAAGAACGAACACTGAAGCTTTCTTT
d_gene: .
v_gene: TRBV5-8
abundance: .
j_gene: TRBJ1-1
len: 16

CDR3aa: CAWGRGGQGNEQFF
CDR3nt: TGTGCCTGGGGGCGGGGGGGCCAAGGGAATGAGCAGTTCTTC
d_gene: TRBD2
v_gene: TRBV5-4
abundance: .
j_gene: TRBJ2-1
len: 14

CDR3aa: CASSLPTWDRDGYTF
CDR3nt: TGTGCCAGCAGCTTACCCACCTGGGACAGGGATGGCTACACCTTC
d_gene: TRBD1
v_gene: TRBV7-2
abundance: .
j_gene: TRBJ1-2
len: 15

CDR3aa: CASSPLRGRANYGYTF
CDR3nt: TGTGCCAGCAGCCCACTCAGGGGCCGGGCTAACTATGGCTACACCTTC
d_gene: .
v_gene: TRBV14
abundance: .
j_gene: TRBJ1-2
len: 16

CDR3aa: CASSQEGRSQETQYF
CDR3nt: TGCGCCAGCAGCCAAGAGGGGAGATCCCAAGAGACCCAGTACTTC
d_gene: .
v_gene: TRBV4-3
abundance: .
j_gene: TRBJ2-5
len: 15

CDR3aa: CASRGANQPQHF
CDR3nt: TGTGCCAGCCGGGGGGCGAATCAGCCCCAGCATTTT
d_gene: .
v_gene: TRBV6-5
abundance: .
j_gene: TRBJ1-5
len: 12

CDR3aa: CASSLARAGSSYEQYF
CDR3nt: TGTGCCAGCAGCTTAGCCCGGGCCGGCAGCTCCTACGAGCAGTACTTC
d_gene: .
v_gene: TRBV7-2
abundance: few
j_gene: TRBJ2-7
len: 16

CDR3aa: CASRWAGANTEAFF
CDR3nt: TGCGCCAGCAGGTGGGCAGGGGCGAACACTGAAGCTTTCTTT
d_gene: .
v_gene: TRBV5-1
abundance: .
j_gene: TRBJ1-1
len: 14

CDR3aa: CASGPAGRAGGELFF
CDR3nt: TGTGCCAGCGGCCCCGCAGGTCGGGCTGGCGGGGAGCTGTTTTTT
d_gene: .
v_gene: TRBV9
abundance: once
j_gene: TRBJ2-2
len: 15

CDR3aa: CASSLTGTTNYGYTF
CDR3nt: TGTGCCAGCAGCCTAACCGGGACAACTAACTATGGCTACACCTTC
d_gene: .
v_gene: TRBV7-2
abundance: .
j_gene: TRBJ1-2
len: 15

CDR3aa: CASRAAGGKREQYF
CDR3nt: TGTGCCAGTAGGGCGGCAGGGGGCAAGCGCGAGCAGTACTTC
d_gene: TRBD1
v_gene: TRBV19
abundance: .
j_gene: TRBJ2-7
len: 14

CDR3aa: CASQTGSGNQPQHF
CDR3nt: TGTGCCAGCCAGACAGGGTCGGGCAATCAGCCCCAGCATTTT
d_gene: TRBD1
v_gene: TRBV2
abundance: .
j_gene: TRBJ1-5
len: 14

CDR3aa: CASSRVGTSSIGELFF
CDR3nt: TGTGCCAGCAGCAGAGTGGGGACTAGCAGTATCGGGGAGCTGTTTTTT
d_gene: TRBD2
v_gene: TRBV7-9
abundance: once
j_gene: TRBJ2-2
len: 16

CDR3aa: CASSGGDSSEQYF
CDR3nt: TGTGCCAGCTCCGGGGGGGATAGTTCCGAGCAGTACTTC
d_gene: TRBD2
v_gene: TRBV18
abundance: .
j_gene: TRBJ2-7
len: 13

CDR3aa: CASSWTGVRMNTEAFF
CDR3nt: TGTGCCAGCAGTTGGACAGGGGTGAGGATGAACACTGAAGCTTTCTTT
d_gene: TRBD1
v_gene: TRBV25-1
abundance: .
j_gene: TRBJ1-1
len: 16

CDR3aa: CASSAIILGQGFRLRAFF
CDR3nt: TGTGCCAGCAGTGCCATAATTCTTGGGCAGGGATTCCGTCTAAGAGCTTTCTTT
d_gene: .
v_gene: TRBV25-1
abundance: .
j_gene: TRBJ1-1
len: 18

CDR3aa: CASSSRAQEDEQYF
CDR3nt: TGTGCCAGCAGCAGCCGGGCCCAGGAGGACGAGCAGTACTTC
d_gene: .
v_gene: TRBV21-1
abundance: .
j_gene: TRBJ2-7
len: 14

CDR3aa: CASSSTGGKAEAFF
CDR3nt: TGTGCCAGCAGCTCAACAGGGGGCAAAGCTGAAGCTTTCTTT
d_gene: TRBD1
v_gene: TRBV7-3
abundance: .
j_gene: TRBJ1-1
len: 14

CDR3aa: CASSQQSSYEQYF
CDR3nt: TGTGCCAGCAGCCAACAGAGCTCCTACGAGCAGTACTTC
d_gene: .
v_gene: TRBV7-2
abundance: .
j_gene: TRBJ2-7
len: 13

CDR3aa: CASKRLDQPQHF
CDR3nt: TGTGCCAGCAAACGCCTCGATCAGCCCCAGCATTTT
d_gene: .
v_gene: TRBV6-1
abundance: .
j_gene: TRBJ1-5
len: 12

CDR3aa: CASSLGPRRYNYGYTF
CDR3nt: TGTGCCAGCAGCTTAGGACCCAGGAGATATAACTATGGCTACACCTTC
d_gene: .
v_gene: TRBV7-2
abundance: .
j_gene: TRBJ1-2
len: 16

CDR3aa: CASGLRANTEAFF
CDR3nt: TGTGCTAGTGGTTTGAGGGCGAACACTGAAGCTTTCTTT
d_gene: .
v_gene: TRBV12-5
abundance: .
j_gene: TRBJ1-1
len: 13

CDR3aa: CASSLPHGLAGAETQYF
CDR3nt: TGTGCCAGCAGCTTGCCCCACGGACTAGCGGGAGCTGAGACCCAGTACTTC
d_gene: TRBD2
v_gene: TRBV5-4
abundance: .
j_gene: TRBJ2-5
len: 17

CDR3aa: CASTSGRVNSPLHF
CDR3nt: TGTGCCAGTACCTCCGGCAGGGTAAATTCACCCCTCCACTTT
d_gene: .
v_gene: TRBV19
abundance: .
j_gene: TRBJ1-6
len: 14

CDR3aa: CASSQSFGRTPRNTEAFF
CDR3nt: TGCGCCAGCAGTCAATCGTTCGGAAGAACTCCCAGGAACACTGAAGCTTTCTTT
d_gene: .
v_gene: TRBV23-1
abundance: .
j_gene: TRBJ1-1
len: 18

CDR3aa: CASSLARRGAKNIQYF
CDR3nt: TGCGCCAGCAGCTTGGCCAGGAGGGGAGCCAAAAACATTCAGTACTTC
d_gene: .
v_gene: TRBV5-1
abundance: .
j_gene: TRBJ2-4
len: 16

CDR3aa: CASSVATGLGQPQHF
CDR3nt: TGTGCCAGCAGCGTAGCTACGGGGCTAGGTCAGCCCCAGCATTTT
d_gene: .
v_gene: TRBV9
abundance: .
j_gene: TRBJ1-5
len: 15

CDR3aa: CASSQDSLPGNTIYF
CDR3nt: TGCGCCAGCAGCCAAGATTCTCTCCCTGGAAACACCATATATTTT
d_gene: .
v_gene: TRBV4-3
abundance: .
j_gene: TRBJ1-3
len: 15

CDR3aa: CASSEVTGSNYGYTF
CDR3nt: TGTGCCAGCAGTGAAGTGACAGGGTCTAACTATGGCTACACCTTC
d_gene: TRBD1
v_gene: TRBV25-1
abundance: .
j_gene: TRBJ1-2
len: 15

CDR3aa: CASSYRTHEKLFF
CDR3nt: TGTGCCAGCAGTTACAGAACTCATGAAAAACTGTTTTTT
d_gene: .
v_gene: TRBV6-5
abundance: .
j_gene: TRBJ1-4
len: 13

CDR3aa: CASSSLRQGGSNEQFF
CDR3nt: TGCGCCAGCAGCTCCCTACGACAGGGGGGCTCCAATGAGCAGTTCTTC
d_gene: TRBD1
v_gene: TRBV5-1
abundance: .
j_gene: TRBJ2-1
len: 16

CDR3aa: CASSLQEDTEAFF
CDR3nt: TGTGCCAGCAGCCTCCAGGAAGACACTGAAGCTTTCTTT
d_gene: .
v_gene: TRBV7-2
abundance: .
j_gene: TRBJ1-1
len: 13

CDR3aa: CASSSVGQLNTEAFF
CDR3nt: TGTGCCAGCAGCTCCGTAGGGCAGTTGAACACTGAAGCTTTCTTT
d_gene: .
v_gene: TRBV7-9
abundance: .
j_gene: TRBJ1-1
len: 15

CDR3aa: CASSSRTGTVSYEQYF
CDR3nt: TGTGCCAGCAGCAGTCGGACCGGGACAGTCTCCTACGAGCAGTACTTC
d_gene: TRBD1
v_gene: TRBV9
abundance: .
j_gene: TRBJ2-7
len: 16

CDR3aa: CASRGTADNSPLHF
CDR3nt: TGTGCCAGCAGGGGGACAGCAGATAATTCACCCCTCCACTTT
d_gene: TRBD1
v_gene: TRBV6-6
abundance: .
j_gene: TRBJ1-6
len: 14

CDR3aa: CSVEGTGANEKLFF
CDR3nt: TGCAGCGTTGAAGGGACAGGAGCAAATGAAAAACTGTTTTTT
d_gene: TRBD1
v_gene: TRBV29-1
abundance: .
j_gene: TRBJ1-4
len: 14

CDR3aa: CASSLELRNSPLHF
CDR3nt: TGTGCCAGCAGCTTGGAACTGAGAAATTCACCCCTCCACTTT
d_gene: .
v_gene: TRBV5-4
abundance: .
j_gene: TRBJ1-6
len: 14

CDR3aa: CASSLGVGLNSPLHF
CDR3nt: TGTGCCAGCAGTTTAGGAGTTGGACTAAATTCACCCCTCCACTTT
d_gene: .
v_gene: TRBV27
abundance: .
j_gene: TRBJ1-6
len: 15

CDR3aa: CASSLPTGGGGEAFF
CDR3nt: TGTGCCAGTAGCCTACCGACAGGGGGCGGTGGTGAAGCTTTCTTT
d_gene: TRBD1
v_gene: TRBV19
abundance: .
j_gene: TRBJ1-1
len: 15

CDR3aa: CASRPGGSDTGELFF
CDR3nt: TGTGCCAGCAGGCCTGGGGGATCGGACACCGGGGAGCTGTTTTTT
d_gene: .
v_gene: TRBV7-3
abundance: .
j_gene: TRBJ2-2
len: 15

CDR3aa: CASSEAGRYGYTF
CDR3nt: TGTGCCAGCAGTGAAGCGGGCAGATATGGCTACACCTTC
d_gene: .
v_gene: TRBV2
abundance: .
j_gene: TRBJ1-2
len: 13

CDR3aa: CASSLGGQGAGAFF
CDR3nt: TGTGCCAGCAGTTTAGGGGGGCAGGGGGCCGGAGCTTTCTTT
d_gene: TRBD1
v_gene: TRBV28
abundance: .
j_gene: TRBJ1-1
len: 14

CDR3aa: CASSAVAGLGDTEAFF
CDR3nt: TGTGCCAGCAGCGCCGTGGCAGGCCTCGGGGACACTGAAGCTTTCTTT
d_gene: .
v_gene: TRBV9
abundance: .
j_gene: TRBJ1-1
len: 16

CDR3aa: CASKNTGGTEAFF
CDR3nt: TGTGCCAGCAAAAATACAGGGGGTACTGAAGCTTTCTTT
d_gene: TRBD1
v_gene: TRBV6-5
abundance: .
j_gene: TRBJ1-1
len: 13

CDR3aa: CASRGQGGSERSGANVLTF
CDR3nt: TGCGCCAGCAGGGGACAGGGGGGTAGTGAGCGGAGTGGGGCCAACGTCCTGACTTTC
d_gene: TRBD1
v_gene: TRBV23-1
abundance: .
j_gene: TRBJ2-6
len: 19

CDR3aa: CASSLNVGGRTDTQYF
CDR3nt: TGCGCCAGCAGCTTGAATGTGGGGGGGCGGACAGATACGCAGTATTTT
d_gene: .
v_gene: TRBV5-1
abundance: .
j_gene: TRBJ2-3
len: 16

CDR3aa: CASSKGRQGNTEAFF
CDR3nt: TGTGCCAGCAGCAAGGGACGCCAAGGGAACACTGAAGCTTTCTTT
d_gene: .
v_gene: TRBV9
abundance: once
j_gene: TRBJ1-1
len: 15

CDR3aa: CASSLEGGTNEKLFF
CDR3nt: TGCGCCAGCAGCTTGGAGGGGGGAACTAATGAAAAACTGTTTTTT
d_gene: .
v_gene: TRBV5-1
abundance: .
j_gene: TRBJ1-4
len: 15

CDR3aa: CASSLEVSYEQYF
CDR3nt: TGTGCCAGCAGCTTAGAAGTTTCCTACGAGCAGTACTTC
d_gene: .
v_gene: TRBV13
abundance: .
j_gene: TRBJ2-7
len: 13

CDR3aa: CASSANTGSQETQYF
CDR3nt: TGTGCCAGCAGCGCAAACACAGGGTCTCAAGAGACCCAGTACTTC
d_gene: .
v_gene: TRBV7-3
abundance: .
j_gene: TRBJ2-5
len: 15

CDR3aa: CASSQNLAKNIQYF
CDR3nt: TGTGCCAGCAGCCAGAATCTAGCCAAAAACATTCAGTACTTC
d_gene: .
v_gene: TRBV14
abundance: .
j_gene: TRBJ2-4
len: 14

CDR3aa: CASSLSGGHNEKLFF
CDR3nt: TGCGCCAGCAGCCTCTCGGGGGGCCATAATGAAAAACTGTTTTTT
d_gene: .
v_gene: TRBV5-1
abundance: .
j_gene: TRBJ1-4
len: 15

CDR3aa: CASSQLQVSGNTIYF
CDR3nt: TGCGCCAGCAGCCAACTACAGGTGTCTGGAAACACCATATATTTT
d_gene: .
v_gene: TRBV4-1
abundance: .
j_gene: TRBJ1-3
len: 15